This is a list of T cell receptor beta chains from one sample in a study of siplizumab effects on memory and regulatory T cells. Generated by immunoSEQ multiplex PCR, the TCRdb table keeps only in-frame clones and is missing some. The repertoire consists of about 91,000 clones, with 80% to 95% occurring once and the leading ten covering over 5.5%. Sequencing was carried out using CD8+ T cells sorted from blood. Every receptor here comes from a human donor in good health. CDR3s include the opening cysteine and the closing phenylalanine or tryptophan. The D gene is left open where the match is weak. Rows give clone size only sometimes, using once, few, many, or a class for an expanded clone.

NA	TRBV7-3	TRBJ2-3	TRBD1	TGTGCCAGCAGCCCCGGACAGGGCACAGATACGCAGTATTTT	CASSPGQGTDTQYF
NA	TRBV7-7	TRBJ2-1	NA	TGTGCTAGCAGCTTAAGCCGGGGACCCAACAATGAGCAGTTCTTC	CASSLSRGPNNEQFF
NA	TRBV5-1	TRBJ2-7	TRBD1	TGCGCCAGCAGCGGCGGGACAGGGCTCATCCACGAGCAGTACTTC	CASSGGTGLIHEQYF
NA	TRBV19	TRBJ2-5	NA	TGTGCCAGTAGTATAGATCTGTCAGGGGGGGAGACCCAGTACTTC	CASSIDLSGGETQYF
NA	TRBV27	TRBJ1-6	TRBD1	TGTGCCAGCACCGTGGGGACAGCTAATTCACCCCTCCACTTT	CASTVGTANSPLHF
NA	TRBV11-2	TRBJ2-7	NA	TGTGCCAGCAGTTACAGCTTTAGCTACGAGCAGTACTTC	CASSYSFSYEQYF
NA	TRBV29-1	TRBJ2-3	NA	TGCAGCGTCTCCGATCAGGGGACAGATACGCAGTATTTT	CSVSDQGTDTQYF
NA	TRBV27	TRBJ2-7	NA	TGTGCCAGCTCGATCGGGGCCTCCTACGAGCAGTACTTC	CASSIGASYEQYF
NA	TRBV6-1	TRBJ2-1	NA	TGTGCCAGCAGTGAAGGGTGGACCCCCAATGAGCAGTTCTTC	CASSEGWTPNEQFF
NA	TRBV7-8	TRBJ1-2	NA	TGTGCCAGCAGCAACAGGAACTCCCAGGGAAAGGTGGTGTTCGACTATGGCTACACCTTC	CASSNRNSQGKVVFDYGYTF
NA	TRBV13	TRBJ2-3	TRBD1	TGTGCCAGCAGCTTGGGACAGGGCCCCACAGATACGCAGTATTTT	CASSLGQGPTDTQYF
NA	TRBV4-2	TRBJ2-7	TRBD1	TGTGCCAGCAGCCAGGCTACAGGGGGTTTGTCCTACGAGCAGTACTTC	CASSQATGGLSYEQYF
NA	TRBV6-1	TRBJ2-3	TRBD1	TGTGCCAGCAGTGTCCCCGGGACAGGGACTAGCACAGATACGCAGTATTTT	CASSVPGTGTSTDTQYF
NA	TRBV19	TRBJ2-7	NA	TGTGCCAGTAGTAAGGAGGGAATCGACGAGCAGTACTTC	CASSKEGIDEQYF
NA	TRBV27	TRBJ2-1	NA	TGTGCCAGCAGAGTAACGGTGGATGAGCAGTTCTTC	CASRVTVDEQFF
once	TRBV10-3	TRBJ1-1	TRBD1	TGTGCCATCAGTAACCCGGACAGGACAGGGACTGAAGCTTTCTTT	CAISNPDRTGTEAFF
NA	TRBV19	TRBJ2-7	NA	TGTGCCAGTAGTATAGGACGACTAACCTACGAGCAGTACTTC	CASSIGRLTYEQYF
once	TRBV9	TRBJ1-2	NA	TGTGCCAGCAGCGGCGACAGCTTTGGCTACACCTTC	CASSGDSFGYTF
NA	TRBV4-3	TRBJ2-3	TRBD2	TGCGCCAGCAGCCCGGGACTAGCCAACACAGATACGCAGTATTTT	CASSPGLANTDTQYF
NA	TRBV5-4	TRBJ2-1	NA	TGTGCCAGCAGCTTTAGGACAGGGACTAGCTACAATGAGCAGTTCTTC	CASSFRTGTSYNEQFF
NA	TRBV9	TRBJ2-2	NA	TGTGCCAGCAGCGTAGGGGGGACAAACACCGGGGAGCTGTTTTTT	CASSVGGTNTGELFF
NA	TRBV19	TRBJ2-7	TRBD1	TGTGCCAGTAGTATAGATCCCGACAGGGGCGAATTCGAGCAGTACTTC	CASSIDPDRGEFEQYF
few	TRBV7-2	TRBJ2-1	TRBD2	TGTGCCAGCAGCCCAAGGGTAGCGGGAGCCGGTGAGCAGTTCTTC	CASSPRVAGAGEQFF